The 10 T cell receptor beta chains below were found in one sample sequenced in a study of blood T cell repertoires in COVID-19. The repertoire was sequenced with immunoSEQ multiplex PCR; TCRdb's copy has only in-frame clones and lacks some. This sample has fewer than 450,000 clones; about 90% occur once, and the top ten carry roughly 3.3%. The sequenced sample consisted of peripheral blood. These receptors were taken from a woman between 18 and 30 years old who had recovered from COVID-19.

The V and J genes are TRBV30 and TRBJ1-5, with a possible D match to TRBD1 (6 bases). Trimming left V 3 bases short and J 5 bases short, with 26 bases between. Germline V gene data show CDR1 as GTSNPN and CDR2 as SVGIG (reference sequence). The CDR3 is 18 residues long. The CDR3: CAWSYNRDNGYPYQPQHF. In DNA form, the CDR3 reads TGTGCCTGGAGCTACAACCGGGACAACGGGTACCCTTATCAGCCCCAGCATTTT.

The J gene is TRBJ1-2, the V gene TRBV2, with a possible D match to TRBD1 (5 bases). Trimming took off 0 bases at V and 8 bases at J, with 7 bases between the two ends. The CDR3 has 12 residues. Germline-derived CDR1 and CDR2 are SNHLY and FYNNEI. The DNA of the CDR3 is TGTGCCAGCAGTGAAGCCCCAGGGGGCTACACCTTC. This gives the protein CASSEAPGGYTF.

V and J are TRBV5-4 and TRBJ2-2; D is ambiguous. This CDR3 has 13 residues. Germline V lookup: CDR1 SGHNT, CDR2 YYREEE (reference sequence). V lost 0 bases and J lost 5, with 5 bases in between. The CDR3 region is CASSLALTGELFF. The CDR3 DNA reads TGTGCCAGCAGCTTGGCTTTGACCGGGGAGCTGTTTTTT.

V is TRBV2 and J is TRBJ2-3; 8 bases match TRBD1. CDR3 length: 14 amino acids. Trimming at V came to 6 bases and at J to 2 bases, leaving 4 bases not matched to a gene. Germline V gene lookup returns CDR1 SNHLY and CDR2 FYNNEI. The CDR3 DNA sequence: TGTGCCAGCAGGAAGGACAGGGCCACAGATACGCAGTATTTT. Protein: CASRKDRATDTQYF.

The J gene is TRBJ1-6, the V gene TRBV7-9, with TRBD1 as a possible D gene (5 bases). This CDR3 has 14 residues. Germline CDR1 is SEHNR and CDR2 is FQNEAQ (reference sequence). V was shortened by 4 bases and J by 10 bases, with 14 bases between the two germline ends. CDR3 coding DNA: TGTGCCAGCAGCTCCCAGGGCCAGGGCTCACCCCTCCACTTT. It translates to CASSSQGQGSPLHF.

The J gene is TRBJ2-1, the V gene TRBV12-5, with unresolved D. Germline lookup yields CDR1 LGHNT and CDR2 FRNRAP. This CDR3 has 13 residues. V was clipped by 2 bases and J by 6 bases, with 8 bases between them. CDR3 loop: CASGLNYANEQFF. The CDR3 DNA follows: TGTGCTAGTGGTTTGAACTACGCCAATGAGCAGTTCTTC.

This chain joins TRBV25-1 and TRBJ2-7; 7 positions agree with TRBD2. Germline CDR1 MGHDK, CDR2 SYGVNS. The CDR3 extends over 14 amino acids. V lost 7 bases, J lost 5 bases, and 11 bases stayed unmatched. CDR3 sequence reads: CASTPLKRENEQYV. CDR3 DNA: TGTGCCAGCACTCCTTTAAAGCGGGAAAACGAGCAGTACGTC.

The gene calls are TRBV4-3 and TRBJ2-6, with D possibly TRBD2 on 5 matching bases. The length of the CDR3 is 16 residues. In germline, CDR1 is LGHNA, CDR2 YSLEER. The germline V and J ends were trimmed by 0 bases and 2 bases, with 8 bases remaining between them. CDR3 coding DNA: TGCGCCAGCAGCCAAGAACCCGGGACTGGGGCCAACGTCCTGACTTTC. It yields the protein CASSQEPGTGANVLTF.

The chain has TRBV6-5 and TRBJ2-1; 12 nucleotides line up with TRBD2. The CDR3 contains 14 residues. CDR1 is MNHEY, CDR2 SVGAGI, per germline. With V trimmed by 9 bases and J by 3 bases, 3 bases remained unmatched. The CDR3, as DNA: TGTGCCAGTTCACTAGCGGGAGGCTACAATGAGCAGTTCTTC. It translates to CASSLAGGYNEQFF.

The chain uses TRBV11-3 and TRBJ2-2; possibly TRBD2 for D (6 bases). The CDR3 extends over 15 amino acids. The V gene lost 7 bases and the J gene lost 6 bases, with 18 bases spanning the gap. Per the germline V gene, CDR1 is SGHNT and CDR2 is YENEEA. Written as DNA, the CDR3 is TGTGCCAGCACCCCCACAACGGGGAGGCCCGGGGAGCTGTTTTTT. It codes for CASTPTTGRPGELFF.